These 8 T cell receptor beta chains originate from one sample sequenced in a study of synovial regulatory T cells in juvenile arthritis (dated by TCRdb to 2014 to 2015). The library was obtained by the immunoSEQ multiplex PCR assay. TCRdb took this table from immuneACCESS and kept in-frame rearrangements with V and J called. Such tables lack part of the clones; where checked against another copy, unresolved V genes explain under half of the gap, and the rest is unexplained. The sample has roughly 10,000 clones on record. The ten largest clones add up to 0.72% of the sample. The sequencing input was Treg cells from blood. Per the publication, the cell subset or site label means: remaining (HLA-DR-negative) circulating blood Treg cells. The receptors shown here come from a donor aged 2 to 35 with juvenile idiopathic arthritis.

The genes are TRBV11-2 and TRBJ1-6. The length of the CDR3 is 14 residues. No DNA has been recorded. Germline CDR1 and CDR2: SGHAT and FQNNGV. The CDR3 reads CASRGGGWGSPLHF. The full variable domain, its missing parts supplied by reference TRBV11-2 and TRBJ1-6, is EAGVAQSPRYKIIEKRQSVAFWCNPISGHATLYWYQQILGQGPKLLIQFQNNGVVDDSQLPKDRFSAERLKGVDSTLKIQPAKLEDSAVYLCASRGGGWGSPLHFGNGTRLTVT.

The rearrangement uses TRBV5-1 and TRBJ2-5; TCRdb picks TRBD2, but there is no DNA to check that call. Per the germline V gene, CDR1 is SGHRS and CDR2 is YFSETQ. The CDR3 spans 14 residues. No DNA accompanies this entry. The CDR3 sequence is CASSLETSVETQYF.

This sequence joins TRBV4-1 and TRBJ1-1. This CDR3 has 13 residues. No DNA was logged. CDR1 is MGHRA and CDR2 is YSYEKL in the germline V gene. CDR3 region: CASSPQPDTEAFF.

The chain has TRBV18 and TRBJ1-2; no DNA is available, so the TRBD1 call from TCRdb remains unchecked. This CDR3 comprises 15 residues. No coding sequence is recorded. Germline CDR1 is KGHSH and CDR2 is LQKENI. CDR3: CASSPPTGDRSGYTF.

V gene TRBV19 combines with J gene TRBJ2-6; TCRdb gives TRBD1 as the D gene, but with no DNA this cannot be confirmed. Germline CDR1 LNHDA, CDR2 SQIVND (reference sequence). The CDR3 has 17 amino acids. No DNA is recorded. The CDR3 here is CASSWGHLVSGANVLTF.

This rearrangement joins TRBV6-5 to TRBJ2-7; the TCRdb call, TRBD2, lacks DNA for checking. The V gene's germline CDR1 is MNHEY and CDR2 SVGAGI. The CDR3 has 15 residues. There is no recorded DNA. CDR3: CASSPQGGSLIEQYF.

The chain carries TRBV19 and TRBJ2-3; the D gene TCRdb calls, TRBD1, cannot be checked with no DNA. CDR1 is LNHDA, CDR2 SQIVND, per germline (reference sequence). The CDR3 runs 15 residues. The entry carries no DNA sequence. This CDR3 reads CASSSRTGITDTQYF.

The chain combines TRBV29-1 with TRBJ2-5; TCRdb outputs TRBD1, but without DNA this stays unchecked. Germline CDR1 SQVTM, CDR2 ANQGSEA. CDR3 length equals 14 residues. The coding DNA is unavailable. This chain's CDR3 is CSARRTRGQETQYF.